The 4 T cell receptor beta chains listed next were all sequenced from one sample in a study of OX40 agonist ivuxolimab in advanced cancers. Libraries came from the immunoSEQ multiplex PCR assay. TCRdb holds this immuneACCESS table with in-frame rearrangements only. Some clones are missing; in checked studies, unresolved V genes explain under half, and the rest has no known cause. Present in this sample are 80,000 to 90,000 clones, about 86% of which were seen just once. The ten largest clones represent approximately 1.9% of the sample. The sample was CD4+ or CD8+ T cells sorted from blood, taken in a trial of the OX40 agonist ivuxolimab. The receptor set was obtained from an adult with an advanced solid tumor such as melanoma, head and neck, liver or kidney cancer.

J is TRBJ1-6 and V is TRBV19; the D is unclear. The germline V gene has CDR1 LNHDA and CDR2 SQIVND (reference sequence). CDR3 length: 16 residues. The V and J ends lost 3 bases and 6 bases respectively, with 15 bases between them. Written as DNA, the CDR3 is TGTGCCAGTAGTATTGTCGCCAAGGGTGGTAATTCACCCCTCCACTTT. Encoded protein: CASSIVAKGGNSPLHF.

This chain uses TRBV9 with TRBJ2-2; 11 positions match TRBD2. V gave up 6 bases and J gave up 2 bases; unmatched junction bases: 6. The CDR3 loop spans 16 amino acids. The germline CDR1 and CDR2 sequences are SGDLS and YYNGEE. CDR3 in DNA: TGTGCCAGCACGTCCCTAGCGGGGGGTAACACCGGGGAGCTGTTTTTT. Protein: CASTSLAGGNTGELFF.

This clone was detected a few times. This sequence joins TRBV7-2 and TRBJ1-5; TRBD1 matches 7 bases. The CDR3 sequence is 15 residues long. V shed 5 bases, J shed 2 bases, and the junction held 6 bases outside the gene matches. Germline CDR1 and CDR2: SGHTA and FQGNSA. The CDR3 sequence: CASSALQGRNQPQHF. The DNA of the CDR3 is TGTGCCAGCAGCGCATTACAGGGGCGCAATCAGCCCCAGCATTTT.

This clone showed up just a few times. This chain links TRBV7-6 with TRBJ2-7, with D unresolved. Germline V gene sequence: CDR1 SGHVS, CDR2 FNYEAQ. The CDR3 covers 15 residues. Trimming pared 5 bases from V and 1 base from J, leaving 15 bases between. CDR3 in DNA: TGTGCCAGCAGCGCCGGCCGGGCATCGTCCTACGAGCAGTACTTC. The encoded protein is CASSAGRASSYEQYF.